Listed below are T cell receptor beta chains from one sample, sequenced in a study of T cell clonotyping in hematopoietic cell transplantation. Profiling relied on immunoSEQ multiplex PCR, and the TCRdb table lists in-frame clones only, not all of them. The table lists roughly 80,000 clones, approximately 95% of them singletons. The source was peripheral blood mononuclear cells, collected before stem cell transplant. The receptor set was obtained from a woman aged 45-65 years with acute myeloid leukemia. Some clones in this sample may be carry-over from other donors' samples. Both conserved end residues are part of each CDR3. The order of the fields is CDR3 length, V gene, J gene, CDR3 protein.

15	TRBV30	TRBJ1-2	CACQPRSDGPYGYTF
13	TRBV19	TRBJ2-5	CASTEQGQVTQYF
14	TRBV19	TRBJ1-1	CASSITDMEPEAFF
15	TRBV10-3	TRBJ1-1	CAISALTGMRTEAFF
14	TRBV9	TRBJ1-5	CASSVGGSNQPQHF
17	TRBV14	TRBJ2-2	CASSQKTLAGNTGELFF
13	TRBV4-1	TRBJ1-2	CASSQTGNGGYTF
16	TRBV5-1	TRBJ2-7	CASSLSPTDRSYEQYF
13	TRBV2	TRBJ1-2	CASSGDTTYGYTF
17	TRBV5-1	TRBJ2-1	CASSLDVWDRESNEQFF
16	TRBV7-2	TRBJ1-6	CASILGGGQISSPLHF